The rows below give T cell receptor beta chains drawn from one sample of a study of technical replicates of blood from a few donors. Sequencing was performed with immunoSEQ multiplex PCR; in TCRdb, only in-frame clones are kept and a portion is missing. The data contain around 15,000 clones, around nine tenths of them seen just once; the ten biggest clones take up approximately 12%. The sequenced sample was PBMCs. These receptors were collected from a human donor in good health. The CDR3 runs from the conserved cysteine through the conserved F or W. D genes are given only for firm matches. Clone size is shown for a subset of rows, as once, few, many or a class of expanded clone.

j_call d_call clone_size v_call cdr3_aa
TRBJ2-5 TRBD2 NA TRBV6-5 CASSAGSGSIKTQYF
TRBJ1-2 NA NA TRBV30 CAWTDGNYYGYTF
TRBJ2-7 TRBD2 NA TRBV7-8 CASSPQVAGPPYEQYF
TRBJ2-3 NA NA TRBV25-1 CASGPRRDTQYF
TRBJ2-1 TRBD1 once TRBV27 CASSLAVGGRWNEQFF
TRBJ1-1 NA NA TRBV30 CAWSRPGTEAFF
TRBJ2-2 NA NA TRBV7-8 CASSLNTGELFF
TRBJ1-1 NA once TRBV19 CASSLDSPTEAFF
TRBJ2-2 NA NA TRBV18 CASSPDTGELFF
TRBJ2-2 NA NA TRBV5-1 CASSVSVDGDTGELFF
TRBJ2-3 TRBD2 NA TRBV30 CAWSVGLAGYTDTQYF
TRBJ2-2 TRBD1 NA TRBV14 CASSANRQGEGGELFF
TRBJ1-1 TRBD1 NA TRBV11-2 CASSLEDRVYTEAFF
TRBJ2-3 NA NA TRBV21-1 CASSKGRTGTGTDTQYF